The clone carrying this T cell receptor (beta chain) was detected only a few times. The antigen remains unidentified. Germline CDR1 reads GTSNPN; CDR2 reads SVGIG (reference sequence). Trimming removed 8 bases at V and 8 bases at J, with 6 bases between. This CDR3 region has 8 residues. Four PCR rounds used nested alpha and beta constant region primers plus the SP2 primer. Blood and skin TCR RNA was reverse transcribed with alpha and beta constant primers. TCRdb re-analysed the UMI-ligation and nested PCR reads in MiXCR, keeping a single row per CDR3 protein. The sample shows more than 25,000 distinct CDR3 sequences, around 5.3% of them seen only once. This entry is derived from a study of naive and memory T cell subsets. TCR cDNA received a 3' ligated oligonucleotide that carried a UMI. Adult healthy volunteers gave 2.5 ml peripheral blood for whole-blood RNA. Overall study findings and caveats: The RNA method is potentially sensitive to activation and differentiation changes.

Sequenced: blood. The clonotype originates from an adult in good health. V and J are TRBV30 and TRBJ1-1; D unresolved. The CDR3 DNA reads TGTGCCGGGGAAGAAGCTTTCTTT. This codes for CAGEEAFF.